The sequence of this T cell receptor (beta chain) was determined in a study of shared clonotypes between healthy human individuals. Produced via immunoSEQ multiplex PCR; TCRdb's table is partial and in-frame only. This sample has about 1 million clones, with 65% to 75% found just once. Germline loops: CDR1 ENHRY, CDR2 SYGVKD. This CDR3 is built from 15 residues. The germline V and J ends were trimmed by 3 bases and 4 bases, with 15 bases remaining between them. Donors, healthy HIV-negative adults, lacked recent acute infections or vaccinations. Adults of Caucasian background living in Nashville, Tennessee made up all donors. As concerns this clone: Its antigen is unidentified.

Study-wide findings and caveats: Among several donors, approximately 5% of naive CD4 clonotypes were found in common. Large depth notwithstanding, sorted-subset sequencing proved incomplete by rarefaction.

This sequence originates from a man younger than 35 in good health. The chain links TRBV10-3 to TRBJ1-2; D remains unclear. Sequenced sample: memory CD4+ T cells sorted from blood. Subset specified: CD45RA-negative fraction. DNA of the CDR3: TGTGCCATCAGTGATCCGGCCAAGTGGAGCTATGGCTACACCTTC. Amino acids: CAISDPAKWSYGYTF.